One sample yielded the 2 T cell receptor beta chains listed below, sequenced in a study of CD8+ T cells in alopecia areata. It was cDNA, reverse transcribed from extracted RNA, that served as the sequencing template. Only in-frame clones appear in the TCRdb table, and some are missing; sequencing was by immunoSEQ multiplex PCR. Of hundreds of thousands of clones listed, 60% are singletons. Sample treatment: oral pan-JAK inhibitor, 5-10 mg twice daily. The material was CD4+ T cells sorted from blood, obtained around week 52, from a patient treated with tofacitinib. These receptors came from a human donor with alopecia areata.

The chain couples TRBV29-1 to TRBJ2-3, with a weak D call TRBD2 (5 bases). The CDR3 consists of 14 residues. Germline V gives CDR1 SQVTM, CDR2 ANQGSEA. Trimming removed 7 bases from V and 4 bases from J, with 18 bases in between. CDR3 amino acids: CSAEPGRGSDTQYF. The CDR3 DNA follows: TGCAGCGCCGAACCGGGAAGAGGCTCAGATACGCAGTATTTT.

This sequence joins TRBV10-3 and TRBJ2-6; the D is unclear. Deletions cut 8 bases from V and 2 bases from J, with 13 bases between. The CDR3 covers 15 residues. CDR1 and CDR2 from the germline V gene are ENHRY and SYGVKD. The CDR3 loop reads CAIWVEGTGANVLTF. CDR3 in DNA: TGTGCCATCTGGGTTGAAGGGACTGGGGCCAACGTCCTGACTTTC.